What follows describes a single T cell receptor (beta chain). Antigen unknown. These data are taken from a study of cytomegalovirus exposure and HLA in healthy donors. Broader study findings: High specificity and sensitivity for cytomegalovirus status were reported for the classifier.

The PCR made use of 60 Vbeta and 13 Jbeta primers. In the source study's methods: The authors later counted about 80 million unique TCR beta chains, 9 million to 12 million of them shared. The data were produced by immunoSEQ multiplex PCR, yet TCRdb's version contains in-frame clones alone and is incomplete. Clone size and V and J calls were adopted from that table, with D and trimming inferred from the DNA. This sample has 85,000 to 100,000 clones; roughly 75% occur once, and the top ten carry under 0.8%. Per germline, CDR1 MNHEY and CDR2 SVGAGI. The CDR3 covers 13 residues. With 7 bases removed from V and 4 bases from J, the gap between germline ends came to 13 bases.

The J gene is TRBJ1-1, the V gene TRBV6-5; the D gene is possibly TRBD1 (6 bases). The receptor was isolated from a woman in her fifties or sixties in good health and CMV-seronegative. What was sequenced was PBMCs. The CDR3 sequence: CASIPDSFTEAFF. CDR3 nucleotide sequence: TGTGCCAGCATCCCGGACAGTTTCACTGAAGCTTTCTTT.